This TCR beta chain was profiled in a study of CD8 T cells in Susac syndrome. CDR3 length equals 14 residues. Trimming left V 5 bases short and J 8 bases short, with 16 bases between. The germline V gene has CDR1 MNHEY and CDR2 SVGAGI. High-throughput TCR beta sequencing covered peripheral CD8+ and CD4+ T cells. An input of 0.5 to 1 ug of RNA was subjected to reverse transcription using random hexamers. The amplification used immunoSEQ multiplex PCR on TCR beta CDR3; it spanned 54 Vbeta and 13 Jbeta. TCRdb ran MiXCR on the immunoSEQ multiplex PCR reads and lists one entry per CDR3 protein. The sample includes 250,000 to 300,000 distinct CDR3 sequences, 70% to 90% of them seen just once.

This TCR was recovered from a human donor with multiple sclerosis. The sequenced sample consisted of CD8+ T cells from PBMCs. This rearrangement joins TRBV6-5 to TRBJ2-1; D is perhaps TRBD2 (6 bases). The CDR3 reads CASSGVGLSDEQFF. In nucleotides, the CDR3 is TGTGCCAGCAGTGGGGTTGGACTATCCGATGAGCAGTTCTTC.